What follows are 28 T cell receptor beta chains derived from one specimen sequenced in a study of vaccination effects on CD4 cells after COVID-19. Their recognized antigens are unknown. Under the ViraFEST assay, PBMC were stimulated with viral peptide pools so that antigen-specific CD4+ T cells expanded. Sequencing was performed afterwards. When around nine days of culture had elapsed, CD4+ T cells were isolated. Two doses of BNT162b2 or mRNA-1273 vaccine were administered to participants. The data were produced by immunoSEQ multiplex PCR, yet TCRdb's version contains in-frame clones alone and is incomplete. The repertoire holds 57,000 or so clones, around four fifths seen once, with less than 1.5% in the top ten. Source: CD4+ T cells from PBMCs cultured with HCoV-229E spike peptides, taken after COVID-19 vaccination. Receptor source: a human donor who received a COVID-19 vaccine.

The V call is TRBV3-1 (or the pseudogene TRBV3-2), the J call TRBJ2-2; D is undetermined. Germline-derived CDR1 and CDR2 are LGHDT and YNNKEL (reference sequence). The CDR3 runs to 13 residues. Trimming removed 1 base from V and 5 bases from J, with 5 bases in between. The CDR3 reads CASSQGATGELFF. As DNA, the CDR3 is TGTGCCAGCAGCCAAGGGGCGACCGGGGAGCTGTTTTTT.

There are a few counts of this clone. A read error is likely, as this CDR3 ends without the conserved phenylalanine or tryptophan. No DNA is shown, since the ends of the CDR3 on it are uncertain; the CDR3 is the one TCRdb lists. The chain has TRBV21-1 and TRBJ1-6. TRBV21-1 is described as a pseudogene. Ends included, the CDR3 has 12 residues. CDR3 amino acids: CASSTCRGPMVP.

This chain's CDR3 is CASSLAGPLTGTDTQYF. In nucleotides, the CDR3 is TGCGCCAGCAGCTTGGCCGGGCCACTTACAGGCACAGATACGCAGTATTTT. The genes are TRBV5-1 and TRBJ2-3; the D is unclear. The CDR3 has 17 residues. The V and J ends lost 0 bases and 1 base respectively, with 15 bases between them. Germline V gives CDR1 SGHRS, CDR2 YFSETQ.

The chain joins TRBV7-3 to TRBJ2-3; maybe TRBD1 (6 bases). V was cut by 1 base and J by 3 bases, with 8 bases left in between. Germline V gene lookup returns CDR1 SGHTA and CDR2 FQGTGA. The CDR3 runs 14 residues. CDR3 amino acids: CASSLSRGTDTQYF. Here the CDR3 DNA reads TGTGCCAGCAGCTTAAGCAGGGGAACAGATACGCAGTATTTT.

The chain employs TRBV10-3 and TRBJ2-2; no clear D. This CDR3 spans 15 amino acids. Trimming left V 2 bases short and J 3 bases short, with 10 bases between. CDR1 is ENHRY and CDR2 is SYGVKD in the germline V gene. This chain's CDR3 is CAISEGSSYTGELFF. CDR3 nucleotides: TGTGCCATCAGTGAGGGCAGTTCGTACACCGGGGAGCTGTTTTTT.

The rearrangement links TRBV30 to TRBJ1-4; 12 bases are shared with TRBD1. After removal of 1 base from V and 7 bases from J, the junction contained 4 bases not matched to a gene. The CDR3 length is 15 residues. In germline, CDR1 is GTSNPN, CDR2 SVGIG (reference sequence). CDR3 nucleotides: TGTGCCTGGAGTGGGGGACAGGGGGCTGGTGAAAAACTGTTTTTT. Translating it yields CAWSGGQGAGEKLFF.

This clone appeared once. The chain employs TRBV27 and TRBJ2-1; 7 bases align to TRBD1. Germline loops: CDR1 MNHEY, CDR2 SMNVEV (reference sequence). The ends lost 3 bases at V and 3 bases at J; junction bases unmatched: 11. CDR3 size: 17 residues. In DNA, the CDR3 is TGTGCCAGCAGTTTTTTTTACACAGGGGAAAACTACAATGAGCAGTTCTTC. This encodes CASSFFYTGENYNEQFF.

This clone has a handful of counts. The rearrangement links TRBV5-1 to TRBJ2-3, with 12 positions matching TRBD2. Germline V CDR1 and CDR2: SGHRS, YFSETQ. The CDR3 runs 16 residues. The junction had 9 bases not matched to a gene; V was cut back by 4 bases and J by 6 bases. CDR3 amino acids: CASSLPSGGGQDTQYF. CDR3 in DNA: TGCGCCAGCAGCCTCCCTAGCGGGGGGGGGCAGGATACGCAGTATTTT. Drawing the rest from reference TRBV5-1 and TRBJ2-3, the complete variable domain is KAGVTQTPRYLIKTRGQQVTLSCSPISGHRSVSWYQQTPGQGLQFLFEYFSETQRNKGNFPGRFSGRQFSNSRSEMNVSTLELGDSALYLCASSLPSGGGQDTQYFGPGTRLTVL.

J is TRBJ1-2 and V is TRBV12-3 or TRBV12-4, with 12 nucleotides matching TRBD1. This CDR3 contains 13 residues. Losses at the gene ends were 6 bases for V and 11 bases for J; bases not matched to a gene: 7. This CDR3 reads CASSPTGQGAYTF. The CDR3 DNA follows: TGTGCCAGCAGCCCAACGGGACAGGGGGCATACACCTTC.

The chain recombines TRBV6-6 with TRBJ2-1; D unresolved. V was cut by 5 bases and J by 4 bases, with 9 bases left in between. Germline lookup yields CDR1 MNHNY and CDR2 SVGAGI (reference sequence). CDR3 length: 13 residues. CDR3 bases: TGTGCCAGCAGTGTCCGGGCTTACAATGAGCAGTTCTTC. It specifies CASSVRAYNEQFF.

The chain links TRBV6-5 to TRBJ1-2; D is possibly TRBD1 (6 bases). V was trimmed by 6 bases and J by 1 base, leaving 15 bases between them. The germline CDR1 and CDR2 sequences are MNHEY and SVGAGI. This CDR3 region has 15 residues. CDR3 DNA sequence: TGTGCCAGCAGCCGACGAGGACAGCATAACTATGGCTACACCTTC. Protein product: CASSRRGQHNYGYTF.

The chain links TRBV9 to TRBJ2-1; a possible D gene is TRBD2 (6 bases). The CDR3 is 15 residues long. Germline CDR1 is SGDLS and CDR2 is YYNGEE. Trimming took off 2 bases at V and 5 bases at J, with 14 bases between the two ends. In DNA form, the CDR3 reads TGTGCCAGCAGCGTCGGGGGATTTGGAAACAATGAGCAGTTCTTC. It translates to CASSVGGFGNNEQFF.

The chain uses TRBV7-2 and TRBJ2-7; TRBD1 might be the D (5 bases). V dropped 3 bases and J dropped 0 bases, with 9 bases sitting between them. CDR3 length equals 14 residues. Germline V gives CDR1 SGHTA, CDR2 FQGNSA. CDR3 bases: TGTGCCAGCAGCTTTGTGGGGCCCTCCTACGAGCAGTACGTC. Residues: CASSFVGPSYEQYV.

This chain connects TRBV6-4 to TRBJ2-3; D possibly corresponds to TRBD1 (6 bases). The CDR3 totals 15 residues. From germline, CDR1 is MRHNA and CDR2 SNTAGT. V was shortened by 4 bases and J by 9 bases, with 20 bases between the two germline ends. DNA for the CDR3: TGTGCCAGCAGTGTAGCTGGGACAACGCCGGGCACGCAGTATTTT. Amino acid sequence: CASSVAGTTPGTQYF.

The genes are TRBV7-3 and TRBJ2-1; 8 nucleotides align to TRBD1. The germline CDR1 and CDR2 sequences are SGHTA and FQGTGA. The length of the CDR3 is 15 residues. Trimming removed 3 bases from V and 6 bases from J; junction bases left unmatched: 7. The CDR3 DNA reads TGTGCCAGCAGCTTGACGACAGGGGCTGCCAATGAGCAGTTCTTC. Its translation: CASSLTTGAANEQFF.

The chain uses TRBV19 and TRBJ2-5, with 7 bases aligning to TRBD1. CDR1 and CDR2 (germline): LNHDA, SQIVND (reference sequence). The length of the CDR3 is 13 residues. The V and J ends lost 4 bases and 4 bases, in that order; junction bases with no gene match: 3. The CDR3, as DNA: TGTGCCAGTAGTAGGGGACAGAGAGAGACCCAGTACTTC. Encoded protein: CASSRGQRETQYF.

This clone was observed a single time. The chain carries TRBV9 and TRBJ1-3, with TRBD1 matching over 7 bases. The CDR3 sequence is 18 residues long. V lost 3 bases to trimming and J lost 4 bases; unmatched junction nucleotides: 16. Germline V gives CDR1 SGDLS, CDR2 YYNGEE. CDR3 coding DNA: TGTGCCAGCAGCGCTCCACCACCAGGGGGTTCAGCCGGAAACACCATATATTTT. This encodes CASSAPPPGGSAGNTIYF.

CDR3 region: CSVEGQGGREQFF. The CDR3 DNA is TGCAGCGTTGAGGGACAGGGAGGGCGTGAGCAGTTCTTC. The chain joins TRBV29-1 to TRBJ2-1, with 9 bases lining up with TRBD1. CDR1 SQVTM and CDR2 ANQGSEA come from the germline V gene. The ends lost 3 bases at V and 9 bases at J; junction bases unmatched: 6. The length of the CDR3 is 13 residues.

The sample holds a few counts of this clone. The chain has TRBV9 and TRBJ2-3; the D is unclear. Germline CDR1 SGDLS, CDR2 YYNGEE. Trimming shortened V by 4 bases and J by 4 bases, and 13 bases separated the two germline ends. CDR3 length: 14 residues. The CDR3 coding sequence is TGTGCCAGCAGCCGAAGGGCTCCCCCAGATACGCAGTATTTT. This codes for CASSRRAPPDTQYF.

The CDR3 DNA sequence: TGTGCCAGTAGTATAGGTAGGACAGGGTATACACCCCAAGAGACCCAGTACTTC. It specifies CASSIGRTGYTPQETQYF. The chain uses TRBV19 and TRBJ2-5, with 8 bases matching TRBD1. The trim removed 1 base at V and 1 base at J, leaving 11 bases unmatched. The CDR3 is 18 residues long. The germline CDR1 and CDR2 sequences are LNHDA and SQIVND (reference sequence).

This rearrangement joins TRBV6-1 to TRBJ2-1; 11 bases agree with TRBD2. CDR1 MNHNS and CDR2 SASEGT come from the germline V gene. J lost 9 bases, V lost 2 bases, and 6 bases had no gene match. This CDR3 region has 15 residues. The CDR3 DNA reads as TGTGCCAGCAGTGAAATACTAGCGGGGGCACTTGAGCAGTTCTTC. This translates into CASSEILAGALEQFF.

To note about this clone: The final CDR3 position lacks the conserved phenylalanine or tryptophan, pointing to a likely read error. It is unclear where the CDR3 begins or ends on the DNA, so no DNA is shown, and the CDR3 is as TCRdb lists it. The CDR3 sequence: CASSQDPGTSPTAL. The V call is TRBV3-1 (or the pseudogene TRBV3-2), the J call TRBJ2-3; the DNA was not compared with TRBD2, the D call given in the table. The germline gives CDR1 LGHDT, CDR2 YNNKEL (reference sequence). Counting both end residues, the CDR3 totals 14 amino acids.

The rearrangement joins TRBV12-3 or TRBV12-4 to TRBJ1-5, with D unresolved. The CDR3 extends over 12 amino acids. V lost 3 bases, J lost 6 bases, and 6 bases lay in between. The DNA of the CDR3 is TGTGCCAGCAGTTTTCAAAGTCAGCCCCAGCATTTT. Translating gives CASSFQSQPQHF.

V gene TRBV7-8 combines with J gene TRBJ1-5; TRBD1 might be the D (5 bases). V gave up 6 bases and J gave up 0 bases, with 15 bases separating them. Germline V gives CDR1 SGHVS, CDR2 FQNEAQ. The CDR3 runs 16 residues. The CDR3 sequence: CASRQEPGVSNQPQHF. The CDR3 coding sequence is TGTGCCAGCAGACAAGAGCCGGGGGTTAGCAATCAGCCCCAGCATTTT.

The chain uses TRBV19 and TRBJ1-4, with 7 bases matching TRBD1. Germline CDR1 is LNHDA and CDR2 is SQIVND (reference sequence). The CDR3 consists of 13 residues. J lost 7 bases, V lost 7 bases, and 6 bases had no gene match. CDR3 amino acids: CASTGAGGEKLFF. DNA for the CDR3: TGTGCCAGTACAGGGGCAGGGGGTGAAAAACTGTTTTTT.

The V and J genes are TRBV4-1 and TRBJ1-1; D perhaps matches TRBD1 (6 bases). Trimming pared 1 base from V and 1 base from J, leaving 13 bases between. The length of the CDR3 is 16 residues. CDR1 is MGHRA, CDR2 YSYEKL, per germline. CDR3 protein: CASSQVFRTANTEAFF. CDR3 in DNA: TGCGCCAGCAGCCAAGTGTTCAGGACAGCGAACACTGAAGCTTTCTTT.

V and J are TRBV28 and TRBJ1-4; weak D call: TRBD1 (6 bases). This CDR3 contains 13 residues. The germline V and J ends were trimmed by 6 bases and 8 bases, with 13 bases remaining between them. Germline lookup yields CDR1 MDHEN and CDR2 SYDVKM. Here the CDR3 DNA reads TGTGCCAGCAGGGACAGAAGATCGGAAAAACTGTTTTTT. It codes for CASRDRRSEKLFF.

The chain is built from TRBV9 and TRBJ2-1, with D perhaps TRBD2 (6 bases). The germline V gene encodes CDR1 SGDLS and CDR2 YYNGEE. V was cut by 3 bases and J by 0 bases, with 10 bases left in between. The CDR3 extends over 15 amino acids. CDR3 coding DNA: TGTGCCAGCAGCGCACGGGGGAGCTCCTACAATGAGCAGTTCTTC. It yields the protein CASSARGSSYNEQFF.